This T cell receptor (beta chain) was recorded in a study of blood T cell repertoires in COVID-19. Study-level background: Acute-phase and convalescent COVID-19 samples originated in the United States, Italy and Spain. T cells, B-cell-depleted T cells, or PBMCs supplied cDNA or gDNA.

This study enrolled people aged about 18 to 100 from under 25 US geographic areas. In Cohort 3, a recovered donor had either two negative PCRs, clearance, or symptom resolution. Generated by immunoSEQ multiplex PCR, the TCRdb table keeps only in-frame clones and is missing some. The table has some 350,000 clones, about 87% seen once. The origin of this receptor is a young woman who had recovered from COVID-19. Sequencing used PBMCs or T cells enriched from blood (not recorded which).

CDR3 sequence (DNA): TGTGCCAGCAGTTTTGGGACAGGCCCAACTAATGAAAAACTGTTTTTT. It codes for CASSFGTGPTNEKLFF. This rearrangement joins TRBV6-5 to TRBJ1-4; TRBD1 agrees at 8 bases. There are 16 residues in the CDR3. V trimming: 4 bases; J trimming: 0 bases; junction bases outside the gene matches: 4. Germline V gene sequence: CDR1 MNHEY, CDR2 SVGAGI.